Detailed here is one T cell receptor beta chain. The CDR3 has 12 residues. The germline V gene encodes CDR1 GTSNPN and CDR2 SVGIG (reference sequence). V lost 7 bases and J 4 bases, leaving 13 bases between the germline ends. This specimen comes from a study of blood T cell repertoires in COVID-19. Those enrolled in Seattle joined during active infection and were followed longitudinally afterward. Data came from immunoSEQ multiplex PCR; TCRdb stores just in-frame clones and leaves some out. The sample yields about 300,000 clones, roughly 92% seen once. The material sequenced was peripheral blood. This receptor was obtained from a woman between 25 and 40 years old with COVID-19, enrolled during active disease. This sequence joins TRBV30 and TRBJ1-2; D call uncertain. DNA for the CDR3: TGTGCCTCTAGCGGGAGGCTCTATGGCTACACCTTC. Translated, it gives CASSGRLYGYTF.